This TCR beta chain originates from a study of OX40 agonist ivuxolimab in advanced cancers. Study-wide context: Head and neck, renal cell, melanoma or hepatocellular carcinoma were the cancers that dose-escalation patients had. The study, taken as a whole, reports: Normalized T-cell clonal expansion was also low in some nonresponders.

Details on this clone: The antigen is undetermined.

The CDR3 extends over 12 amino acids. J lost 12 bases, V lost 3 bases, and 5 bases had no gene match. Germline-derived CDR1 and CDR2 are SGHTA and FQGNSA. With baseline, cycle 4 day 1, and cycle 7 day 1 as timepoints, blood was sampled. Produced via immunoSEQ multiplex PCR; TCRdb's table is partial and in-frame only. The sample includes more than 70,000 clones, under 90% of them seen just once. The source of this sequence is an adult with an advanced solid tumor such as melanoma, head and neck, liver or kidney cancer. Sample: CD4+ or CD8+ T cells sorted from blood, taken in a trial of the OX40 agonist ivuxolimab. The rearrangement joins TRBV7-2 to TRBJ2-1, with 7 bases matching TRBD2. The CDR3 reads CASSLTSSRQFF. The CDR3 coding sequence is TGTGCCAGCAGCTTGACTAGCTCGCGGCAGTTCTTC.